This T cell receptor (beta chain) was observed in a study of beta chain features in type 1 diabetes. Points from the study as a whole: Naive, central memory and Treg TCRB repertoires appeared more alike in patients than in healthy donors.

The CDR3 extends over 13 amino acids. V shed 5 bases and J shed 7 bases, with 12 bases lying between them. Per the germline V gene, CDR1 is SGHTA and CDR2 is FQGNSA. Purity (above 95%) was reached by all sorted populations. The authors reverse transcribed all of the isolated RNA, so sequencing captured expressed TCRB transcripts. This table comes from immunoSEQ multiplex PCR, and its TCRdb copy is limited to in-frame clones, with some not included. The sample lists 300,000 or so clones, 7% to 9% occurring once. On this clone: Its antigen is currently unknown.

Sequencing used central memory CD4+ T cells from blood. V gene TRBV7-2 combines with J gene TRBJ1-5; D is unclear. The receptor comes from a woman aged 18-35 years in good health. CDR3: CASSPDGRQPQHF. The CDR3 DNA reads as TGTGCCAGCAGCCCCGACGGACGACAGCCCCAGCATTTT.